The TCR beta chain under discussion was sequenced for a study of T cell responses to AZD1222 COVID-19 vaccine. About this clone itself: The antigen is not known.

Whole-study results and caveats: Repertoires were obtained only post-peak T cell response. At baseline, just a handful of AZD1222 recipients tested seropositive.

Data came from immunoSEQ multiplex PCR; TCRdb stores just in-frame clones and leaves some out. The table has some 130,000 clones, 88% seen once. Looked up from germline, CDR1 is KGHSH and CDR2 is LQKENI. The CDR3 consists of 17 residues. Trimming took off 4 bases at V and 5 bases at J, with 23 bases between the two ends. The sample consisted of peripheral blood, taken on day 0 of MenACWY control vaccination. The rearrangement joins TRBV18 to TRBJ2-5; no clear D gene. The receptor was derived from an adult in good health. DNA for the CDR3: TGTGCCAGCTCACACCAAGGCAGGTCCGTTTCCGGGGAGACCCAGTACTTC. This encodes CASSHQGRSVSGETQYF.